These 4 T cell receptor beta chains came from one sample sequenced in a study of OX40 agonist ivuxolimab in advanced cancers. Using immunoSEQ multiplex PCR, the repertoire was profiled, and TCRdb retains in-frame clones only, with some absent. In the table there are about 50,000 clones, around nine tenths of which are singletons. Here the sequenced sample was CD4+ or CD8+ T cells sorted from blood, taken in a trial of the OX40 agonist ivuxolimab. These receptors were obtained from an adult with an advanced solid tumor such as melanoma, head and neck, liver or kidney cancer.

By proportion, this clone is large. The chain combines TRBV4-1 with TRBJ1-1; D call uncertain. The V gene lost 0 bases and the J gene lost 7 bases, with 15 bases spanning the gap. The germline V gene encodes CDR1 MGHRA and CDR2 YSYEKL. The CDR3 runs to 15 residues. CDR3 nucleotides: TGCGCCAGCAGCCAAGAAGGGAAAGGTGCAGATGAAGCTTTCTTT. It yields the protein CASSQEGKGADEAFF.

The sample holds one count of this clone. The rearrangement joins TRBV29-1 to TRBJ2-7; D is possibly TRBD1 (5 bases). The V end lost 4 bases, the J end lost 3 bases, and 16 bases lay between the germline ends. Germline V gene sequence: CDR1 SQVTM, CDR2 ANQGSEA. The CDR3 sequence is 14 residues long. The CDR3 reads CSVVGAETFYEQYF. The CDR3, as DNA: TGCAGCGTTGTAGGGGCAGAAACATTCTACGAGCAGTACTTC.

The V gene is TRBV7-6, the J gene TRBJ1-5, with a possible D match to TRBD1 (5 bases). This CDR3 is 17 amino acids long. V dropped 1 base and J dropped 0 bases, with 13 bases sitting between them. CDR1 and CDR2 (germline): SGHVS, FNYEAQ. This CDR3 reads CASSLEGGVYSNQPQHF. The CDR3 DNA reads TGTGCCAGCAGCTTAGAGGGAGGGGTCTATAGCAATCAGCCCCAGCATTTT.

V is TRBV29-1 and J is TRBJ2-4, with D perhaps TRBD1 or TRBD2 (5 bases each). This CDR3 has 12 amino acids. Germline values: CDR1 SQVTM, CDR2 ANQGSEA. V was cut by 4 bases and J by 6 bases, with 10 bases left in between. CDR3 protein: CSVGDGGNIQYF. CDR3 bases: TGCAGCGTTGGGGACGGCGGAAACATTCAGTACTTC.